Below are 3 T cell receptor beta chains sequenced from a single sample in a study of blood T cell repertoires in COVID-19. TCRdb's copy holds only in-frame clones and misses some; the assay was immunoSEQ multiplex PCR. The data show under 450,000 clones, over 75% seen once. The sample consisted of PBMCs or T cells enriched from blood (not recorded which). These receptors originate from a woman aged 30 to 39 who had recovered from COVID-19.

This clone is a singleton in its sample. V and J are TRBV19 and TRBJ2-1; 10 bases align to TRBD2. CDR1 and CDR2 from the germline V gene are LNHDA and SQIVND (reference sequence). There are 15 residues in the CDR3. The V segment lost 3 bases and the J segment 9 bases; nucleotides outside the gene matches: 8. The CDR3 is CASSMGTSGVGEQFF. The DNA for the CDR3 is TGTGCCAGTAGTATGGGAACTAGCGGGGTTGGTGAGCAGTTCTTC.

This rearrangement joins TRBV21-1 to TRBJ2-7; TRBD2 is taken as the D call from the table, unchecked against the DNA. TRBV21-1 is a documented pseudogene. CDR3 length: 18 residues. Here the CDR3 reads CASSKDQRRDGSSYEQYF. The CDR3 DNA reads as TGTGCCAGCAGCAAAGACCAACGCAGGGACGGGAGCTCCTACGAGCAGTACTTC.

V and J are TRBV6-1 and TRBJ2-7; D is perhaps TRBD2 (5 bases). The V gene's germline CDR1 is MNHNS and CDR2 SASEGT. Deletions cut 1 base from V and 0 bases from J, with 10 bases between. This CDR3 has 15 residues. CDR3 coding DNA: TGTGCCAGCAGTGAAGTTGGGGAGAGCTCCTACGAGCAGTACTTC. It codes for CASSEVGESSYEQYF.